Sequencing of this T cell receptor (beta chain) was carried out in a study of T-cell memory formation after mild COVID-19. Overall study context: Among the donors, TCR clusters were largely specific to each donor. Whole-study results and caveats: Confirmation of SARS-CoV-2 specificity was lacking for second-wave clones peaking day 37. Contracting CD4+ clones sat mainly in CM and EM; CD8+ in EMRA.

CDR1 is LGHNA, CDR2 YNFKEQ, per germline. Deletions cut 0 bases from V and 2 bases from J, with 12 bases between. CDR3 length: 16 amino acids. As to this clonotype: Its matching antigen is unknown.

Amplification by 5'RACE using constant-segment primers produced TCR alpha and TCR beta cDNA libraries that carried sample barcodes and UMIs. MiXCR, applied by TCRdb to the 5' RACE reads, yields one record per CDR3 protein. Altogether some 180,000 distinct CDR3 sequences are present, approximately 13% being singletons, with the ten largest covering roughly 3.3%. J is TRBJ2-3 and V is TRBV4-2; D may be TRBD1 or TRBD2 (6 bases each). The sequence derives from a young man who had mild COVID-19 (a few samples of this study predate the infection). Cell type and time point are not known. The specimen was PBMCs or a T cell subset sorted from them (not recorded which). The CDR3 reads CASSQDTGAYTDTQYF. The CDR3 region has the DNA TGTGCCAGCAGCCAAGATACGGGGGCCTACACAGATACGCAGTATTTT.